Below, 13 T cell receptor beta chains from the same sample are listed, as sequenced in a study of tumor and adjacent non-tumor tissue in lung cancer. RNA was extracted from bulk tissue without any cell sorting. The normal lung tissue was taken more than 3 cm from the tumor edge. Three rounds of nested PCR, following a modified ARM-PCR protocol, produced the TCRbeta library. TCRdb reprocessed the multiplex PCR reads with MiXCR, giving one entry per CDR3 protein. The repertoire consists of around 80,000 distinct CDR3 sequences, with about 82% occurring once and the leading ten covering about 47%. The sample consisted of distant non-tumor lung tissue. These receptors came from a man between 60 and 75 years old with non-small cell lung cancer.

The chain couples TRBV11-2 to TRBJ2-7; D not resolved. This CDR3 region has 17 residues. CDR1 SGHAT and CDR2 FQNNGV come from the germline V gene. The CDR3 loop is CAISLIPKALKGYEEYV. CDR3 nucleotide sequence: TGTGCCATCAGCTTAATCCCCAAGGCCCTCAAAGGCTACGAGGAGTACGTC.

About this clonotype itself: This CDR3 fails to terminate in the conserved phenylalanine or tryptophan, so it likely reflects a read error. The chain is built from TRBV20-1 and TRBJ1-5; D gene unclear. CDR1 and CDR2 from the germline V gene are DFQATT and SNEGSKA (reference sequence). CDR3 length: 13 residues. The CDR3 nucleotides read TGCAGTGCTAGGGACGGGCCAAATCATCCCCAGCATCTT. The encoded protein is CSARDGPNHPQHL.

About this clonotype itself: The junction departs from the called germline gene at one end, perhaps through a read error. V is TRBV12-3 or TRBV12-4 and J is TRBJ1-5, with a possible D match to TRBD1 (5 bases). CDR3 size: 14 residues. The CDR3 sequence is CASGAGTYNQSQHF. The CDR3 DNA reads TGTGCCAGCGGCGCCGGGACGTACAATCAGTCCCAGCATTTT.

With respect to this clonotype: Germline and junction disagree at one end, which may indicate a read error. The chain is built from TRBV5-5 and TRBJ2-3, with D possibly called TRBD1 or TRBD2 (6 bases each). This CDR3 region has 15 residues. CDR1 SGHKS and CDR2 YYEKEE come from the germline V gene (reference sequence). The CDR3 is CANSHAGTRADTQYF. The CDR3 DNA follows: TGCGCCAACAGCCACGCGGGGACAAGAGCAGATACGCAGTATTTT.

Note on this clonotype: A much larger clonotype is one base distant, so this may be a read error. This rearrangement joins TRBV7-9 to TRBJ1-4; D possibly corresponds to TRBD1 (5 bases). CDR3 size: 15 residues. Germline assignment: CDR1 SEHNR and CDR2 FQNEAQ (reference sequence). DNA of the CDR3: TGTGCCAGCAGCCAAATTCAGGGCATGGGTGAAAAACTGTTATTT. This sequence encodes CASSQIQGMGEKLLF.

Of note for this clonotype: One junction end disagrees with the germline gene, perhaps due to a read error. The V and J genes are TRBV11-2 and TRBJ2-1; D gene ambiguous. Germline assignment: CDR1 SGHAT and CDR2 FQNNGV. The CDR3 totals 15 residues. The CDR3 here is CTSRVDRSSYNEQFF. CDR3 in DNA: TGTACCAGCCGCGTAGATAGGAGCTCCTACAATGAGCAGTTCTTC.

This clonotype appeared once. V and J are TRBV11-3 and TRBJ2-3; D is uncertain. V gave up 7 bases and J gave up 4 bases, with 12 bases separating them. CDR1 is SGHNT, CDR2 YENEEA, per germline. This CDR3 has 13 amino acids. The DNA for the CDR3 is TGTGCCAGCATCTTTCATGAGGCAGATACGCAGTATTTT. Protein: CASIFHEADTQYF.

There are many counts of this clonotype. The CDR3 reads CASSPASNEKLFF. CDR3 bases: TGTGCCAGCAGCCCCGCAAGTAATGAAAAACTGTTTTTT. J is TRBJ1-4 and V is TRBV12-3 or TRBV12-4; D is uncertain. The CDR3 totals 13 residues. V lost 6 bases, J lost 4 bases, and 9 bases lay in between.

To note about this clonotype: Mismatch with germline at one junction end may stem from a read error. The chain recombines TRBV6-1 with TRBJ1-2; D may be TRBD1 (5 bases). CDR1 MNHNS and CDR2 SASEGT come from the germline V gene. The CDR3 spans 15 residues. The CDR3 protein is CASSKAGEVSYSYTF. For the CDR3, the DNA is TGTGCCAGCAGTAAAGCGGGGGAGGTTAGCTATAGCTACACCTTC.

Concerning this clonotype: A junction boundary mismatches the germline segment, possibly from a read error. This chain joins TRBV4-3 and TRBJ1-2; the D gene is possibly TRBD1 (6 bases). The length of the CDR3 is 16 residues. CDR1 LGHNA and CDR2 YSLEER come from the germline V gene. The CDR3 DNA reads as TGCACCAGCAGCCAAGATCACGCAGGGGACCCCTATGGCTACACCTTC. It codes for CTSSQDHAGDPYGYTF.

Notes on this clonotype: The junction and the germline gene differ at one end; a read error may be behind it. The chain combines TRBV11-3 with TRBJ2-1; D gene unclear. The CDR3 has 15 residues. The germline V gene has CDR1 SGHNT and CDR2 YENEEA. The CDR3 spells CASSYYKESYNEQFF. Here the CDR3 DNA reads TGTGCCAGCAGCTACTACAAAGAATCCTATAATGAGCAGTTCTTC.

This clonotype was counted only a few times. With a much larger clone just one base away, this may be a read error. This rearrangement joins TRBV29-1 to TRBJ2-1; tentative D call: TRBD2 (6 bases). There are 14 residues in the CDR3. The V end was cut by 6 bases, the J end by 6 bases, with 18 bases between. In germline, CDR1 is SQVTM, CDR2 ANQGSEA. The CDR3 sequence is CSVDQWEAPNEQFF. CDR3 bases: TGCAGCGTCGATCAGTGGGAGGCACCCAATGAGCAGTTCTTC.

This chain links TRBV11-2 with TRBJ2-2; no definite D call. There are 15 residues in the CDR3. With 3 bases removed from V and 3 bases from J, the gap between germline ends came to 11 bases. Germline CDR1 and CDR2: SGHAT and FQNNGV. The CDR3 spells CASSFIRLDTGELFF. CDR3 DNA sequence: TGTGCCAGCAGCTTTATTCGACTGGACACCGGGGAGCTGTTTTTT.